This passage covers 11 T cell receptor beta chains from one sample sequenced in a study of T cells in Graves' hyperthyroidism and ophthalmopathy. From RNA transcripts, TCR beta CDR3 regions were amplified. Researchers ran a first-round RT-PCR on the TCR CDR3 using the HTBI primer set. TCRdb called the multiplex PCR reads again in MiXCR, with one record for every CDR3 protein. The sample shows around 300,000 distinct CDR3 sequences, 11% to 15% of them seen only once. The specimen sequenced was blood. Receptor source: a young woman with Graves' hyperthyroidism.

This clonotype was counted ten times or more. The V call is TRBV27, the J call TRBJ2-1; 9 nucleotides align to TRBD2. The CDR3 totals 14 residues. Germline values: CDR1 MNHEY, CDR2 SMNVEV (reference sequence). After removal of 4 bases from V and 5 bases from J, the junction contained 3 bases not matched to a gene. CDR3 residues: CASSSAGGHNEQFF. The CDR3 DNA reads as TGTGCCAGCAGTTCAGCGGGAGGTCACAATGAGCAGTTCTTC.

For this clonotype: Just one base apart from a much larger clone, this may be a read error. The rearrangement uses TRBV12-3 or TRBV12-4 and TRBJ2-2, with D hard to call. The CDR3 is made up of 15 amino acids. Trimming took off 2 bases at V and 4 bases at J, with 11 bases between the two ends. CDR3 sequence (DNA): TGTGCCAGCAGTTTAAGTTCTCCCGGCACCGGGGAGCTGTTTTTT. Translation: CASSLSSPGTGELFF.

Details on this clonotype: One end of the junction fails to match germline, which may point to a read error. V gene TRBV15 combines with J gene TRBJ2-2; 15 bases map to TRBD2. CDR1 LNHNV and CDR2 YYDKDF come from the germline V gene (reference sequence). There are 17 residues in the CDR3. The CDR3 sequence is CATSREYGTSGRGELFF. CDR3 nucleotides: TGTGCCACCAGCCGAGAGTACGGGACTAGCGGGAGGGGGGAGCTGTTTTTT.

J is TRBJ2-5 and V is TRBV6-1; D not certain. The CDR3 runs to 12 residues. Germline-derived CDR1 and CDR2 are MNHNS and SASEGT. Between the trimmed V and J ends, which lost 3 bases and 13 bases, there was a span of 15 bases. CDR3 in DNA: TGTGCCAGCAGTGACCCCGACCAACAAACGTACTTC. It encodes CASSDPDQQTYF.

This clonotype appeared a few times. The chain recombines TRBV6-5 with TRBJ2-3; the D is unclear. Trimming stripped 0 bases from V and 3 bases from J, with 7 bases between. There are 14 residues in the CDR3. CDR1 and CDR2 from the germline V gene are MNHEY and SVGAGI. The CDR3 protein is CASSYSAGTDTQYF. CDR3 in DNA: TGTGCCAGCAGTTACTCGGCCGGGACAGATACGCAGTATTTT.

This clonotype was seen at least ten times. V and J are TRBV2 and TRBJ2-1; weak D call: TRBD1 (5 bases). V was cut by 7 bases and J by 2 bases, with 12 bases left in between. CDR1 and CDR2 from the germline V gene are SNHLY and FYNNEI. The CDR3 runs to 14 residues. The CDR3 DNA sequence: TGTGCCAGCAACCCGATAGGGGCCTACAATGAGCAGTTCTTC. Protein: CASNPIGAYNEQFF.

The CDR3 DNA reads as TGTGCCACCAGCAGAGCCGGGACAGGGAATGAAAAACTGTTTTTT. Its translation is CATSRAGTGNEKLFF. The V call is TRBV15, the J call TRBJ1-4, with 9 bases fitting TRBD1. The CDR3 consists of 15 residues. Looked up from germline, CDR1 is LNHNV and CDR2 is YYDKDF (reference sequence). Germline trimming cut 1 base from V and 5 bases from J; bases unmatched to any gene: 2.

V usage is TRBV6-1 and J usage is TRBJ1-3; no reliable D call. CDR1 and CDR2 from the germline V gene are MNHNS and SASEGT. The V and J ends lost 4 bases and 2 bases respectively, with 9 bases between them. There are 14 residues in the CDR3. CDR3 bases: TGTGCCAGCAGTGCTAGGGAAACTGGAAACACCATATATTTT. This translates into CASSARETGNTIYF.

This clonotype was counted many times. J is TRBJ2-7 and V is TRBV20-1, with no clear D. Germline CDR1 DFQATT, CDR2 SNEGSKA (reference sequence). V was trimmed by 6 bases and J by 6 bases, leaving 15 bases between them. This CDR3 is 12 amino acids long. CDR3 nucleotides: TGCAGTGCCAGCCCCGGCGCCGGCGAGCAGTACTTC. This sequence encodes CSASPGAGEQYF.

Many counts were recorded for this clonotype. The rearrangement uses TRBV7-2 and TRBJ2-4; a possible D gene is TRBD1 (5 bases). The CDR3 is 14 amino acids. CDR1 is SGHTA, CDR2 FQGNSA, per germline. The V and J ends lost 1 base and 5 bases respectively, with 9 bases between them. CDR3 region: CASSLEGWENIQYF. The CDR3 DNA sequence: TGTGCCAGCAGCTTAGAGGGGTGGGAAAACATTCAGTACTTC.

This clonotype was detected only a few times. The chain recombines TRBV3-1 with TRBJ2-7; the D is unclear. Germline values: CDR1 LGHDT, CDR2 YNNKEL (reference sequence). Trimming removed 5 bases at V and 2 bases at J, with 7 bases between. This CDR3 is 12 amino acids long. The CDR3 here is CASSSSTYEQYF. CDR3 nucleotide sequence: TGTGCCAGCAGCAGTAGTACCTACGAGCAGTACTTC.